Here is one T cell receptor beta chain with its context. This sample was taken from a study of monozygotic twins with inflammatory bowel disease. One entry per CDR3 protein, without DNA, is what TCRdb gives after re-calling the 5' RACE reads. This sample's table reports 150,000 to 200,000 distinct CDR3 sequences. CDR1 and CDR2 (germline): SGHRS, YFSETQ. This CDR3 is 14 amino acids long. The clonotype comes from a human donor with ulcerative colitis or Crohn's disease, or a healthy co-twin of an affected twin (not recorded which). The specimen was blood. The J gene is TRBJ2-3, the V gene TRBV5-1. The CDR3 loop is CASRFSDHTDTQYF.